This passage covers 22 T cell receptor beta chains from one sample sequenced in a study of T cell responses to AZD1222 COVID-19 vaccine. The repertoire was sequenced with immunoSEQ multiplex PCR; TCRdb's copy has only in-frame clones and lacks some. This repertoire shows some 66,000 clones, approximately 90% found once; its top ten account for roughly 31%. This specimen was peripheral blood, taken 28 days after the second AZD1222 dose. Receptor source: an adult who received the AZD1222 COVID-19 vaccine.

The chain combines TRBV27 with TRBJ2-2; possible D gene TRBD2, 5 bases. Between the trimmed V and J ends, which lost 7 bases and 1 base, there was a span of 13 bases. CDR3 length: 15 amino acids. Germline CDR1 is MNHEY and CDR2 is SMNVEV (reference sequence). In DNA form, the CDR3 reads TGTGCCAGCAATATTCAAAGCGGGAACACCGGGGAGCTGTTTTTT. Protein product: CASNIQSGNTGELFF.

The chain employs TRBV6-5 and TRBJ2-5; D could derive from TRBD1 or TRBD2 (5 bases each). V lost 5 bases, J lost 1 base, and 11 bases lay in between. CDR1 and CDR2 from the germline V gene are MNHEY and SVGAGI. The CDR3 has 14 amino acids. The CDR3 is CASSPGRSQETQYF. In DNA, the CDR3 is TGTGCCAGCAGTCCGGGACGGAGCCAAGAGACCCAGTACTTC.

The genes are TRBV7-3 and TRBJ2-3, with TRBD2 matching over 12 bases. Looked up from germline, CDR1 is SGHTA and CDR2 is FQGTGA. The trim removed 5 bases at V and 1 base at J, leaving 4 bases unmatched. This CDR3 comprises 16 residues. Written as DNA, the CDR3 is TGTGCCAGCAGCCTCAGACTAGCGGGGGGCACAGATACGCAGTATTTT. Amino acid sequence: CASSLRLAGGTDTQYF.

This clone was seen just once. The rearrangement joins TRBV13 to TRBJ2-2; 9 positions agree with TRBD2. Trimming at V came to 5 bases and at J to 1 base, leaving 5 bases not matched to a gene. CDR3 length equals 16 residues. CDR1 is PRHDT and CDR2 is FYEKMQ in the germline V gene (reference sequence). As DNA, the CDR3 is TGTGCCAGCAGCGACCTAGCGGGATTGAACACCGGGGAGCTGTTTTTT. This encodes CASSDLAGLNTGELFF.

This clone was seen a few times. In DNA form, the CDR3 reads TGTGCCAGCAGCTTAAAAAAGACCCAGTACTTC. The encoded protein is CASSLKKTQYF. The chain carries TRBV11-3 and TRBJ2-5, with D hard to call. The V end lost 2 bases, the J end lost 6 bases, and 4 bases lay between the germline ends. Germline CDR1 SGHNT, CDR2 YENEEA. The CDR3 spans 11 residues.

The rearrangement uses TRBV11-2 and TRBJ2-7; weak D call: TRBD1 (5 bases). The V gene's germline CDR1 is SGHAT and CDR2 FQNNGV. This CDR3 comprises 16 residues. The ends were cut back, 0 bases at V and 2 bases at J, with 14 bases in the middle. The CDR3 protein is CASSLELLDKTYEQYF. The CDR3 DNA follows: TGTGCCAGCAGCTTAGAACTCTTGGACAAAACCTACGAGCAGTACTTC.

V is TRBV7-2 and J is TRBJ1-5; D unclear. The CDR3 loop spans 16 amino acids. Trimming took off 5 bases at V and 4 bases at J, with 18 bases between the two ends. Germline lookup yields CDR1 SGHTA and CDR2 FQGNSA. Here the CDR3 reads CASSPGPGAGNQPQHF. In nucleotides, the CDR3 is TGTGCCAGCAGCCCCGGACCCGGCGCTGGGAATCAGCCCCAGCATTTT. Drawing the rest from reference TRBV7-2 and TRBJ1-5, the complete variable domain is GAGVSQSPSNKVTEKGKDVELRCDPISGHTALYWYRQSLGQGLEFLIYFQGNSAPDKSGLPSDRFSAERTGGSVSTLTIQRTQQEDSAVYLCASSPGPGAGNQPQHFGDGTRLSIL.

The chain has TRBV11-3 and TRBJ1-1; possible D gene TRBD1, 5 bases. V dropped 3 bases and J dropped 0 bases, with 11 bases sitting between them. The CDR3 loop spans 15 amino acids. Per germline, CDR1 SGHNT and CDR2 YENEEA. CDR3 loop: CASSLGEGMNTEAFF. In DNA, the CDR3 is TGTGCCAGCAGCTTGGGTGAGGGGATGAACACTGAAGCTTTCTTT. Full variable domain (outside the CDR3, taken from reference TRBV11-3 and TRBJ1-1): EAGVVQSPRYKIIEKKQPVAFWCNPISGHNTLYWYLQNLGQGPELLIRYENEEAVDDSQLPKDRFSAERLKGVDSTLKIQPAELGDSAVYLCASSLGEGMNTEAFFGQGTRLTVV.

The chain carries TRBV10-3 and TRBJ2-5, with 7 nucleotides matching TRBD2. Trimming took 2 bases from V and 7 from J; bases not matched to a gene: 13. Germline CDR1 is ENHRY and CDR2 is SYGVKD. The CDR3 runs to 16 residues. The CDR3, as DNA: TGTGCCATCAGTGAGGGGTCTAGCGGCCCCTCGAGGACCCAGTACTTC. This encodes CAISEGSSGPSRTQYF.

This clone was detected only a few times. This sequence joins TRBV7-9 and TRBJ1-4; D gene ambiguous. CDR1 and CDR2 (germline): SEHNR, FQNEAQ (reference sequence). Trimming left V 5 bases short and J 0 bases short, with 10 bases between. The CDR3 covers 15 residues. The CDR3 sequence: CASSPRETTNEKLFF. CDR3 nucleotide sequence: TGTGCCAGCAGCCCACGCGAAACAACTAATGAAAAACTGTTTTTT.

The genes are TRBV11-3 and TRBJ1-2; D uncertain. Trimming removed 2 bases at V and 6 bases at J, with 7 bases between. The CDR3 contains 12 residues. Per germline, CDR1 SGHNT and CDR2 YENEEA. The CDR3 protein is CASSLREDGYTF. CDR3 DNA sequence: TGTGCCAGCAGCTTACGGGAGGATGGCTACACCTTC.

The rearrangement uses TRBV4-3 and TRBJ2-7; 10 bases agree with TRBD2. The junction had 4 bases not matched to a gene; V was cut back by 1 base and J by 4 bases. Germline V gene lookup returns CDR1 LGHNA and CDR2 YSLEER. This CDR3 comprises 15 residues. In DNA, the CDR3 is TGCGCCAGCAGCCAAGGGCTAGCGGGGGAGTACGAGCAGTACTTC. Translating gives CASSQGLAGEYEQYF.

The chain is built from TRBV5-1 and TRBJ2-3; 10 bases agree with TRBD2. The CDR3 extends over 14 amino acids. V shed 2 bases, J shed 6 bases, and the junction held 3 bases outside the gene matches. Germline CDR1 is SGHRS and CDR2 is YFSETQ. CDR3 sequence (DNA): TGCGCCAGCAGCTTCAGCGGGAGGGAGGATACGCAGTATTTT. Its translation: CASSFSGREDTQYF.

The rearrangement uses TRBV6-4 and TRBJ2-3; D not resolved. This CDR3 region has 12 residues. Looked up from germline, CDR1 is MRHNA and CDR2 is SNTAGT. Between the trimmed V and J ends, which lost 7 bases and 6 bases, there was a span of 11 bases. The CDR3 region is CASTERQDTQYF. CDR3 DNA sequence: TGTGCCAGCACAGAAAGGCAGGATACGCAGTATTTT.

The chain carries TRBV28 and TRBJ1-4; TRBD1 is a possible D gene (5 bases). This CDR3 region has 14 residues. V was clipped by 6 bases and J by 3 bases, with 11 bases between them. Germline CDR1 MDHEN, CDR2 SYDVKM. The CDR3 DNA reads TGTGCCAGCAGCCCGGGAGGGGCTAATGAAAAACTGTTTTTT. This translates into CASSPGGANEKLFF.

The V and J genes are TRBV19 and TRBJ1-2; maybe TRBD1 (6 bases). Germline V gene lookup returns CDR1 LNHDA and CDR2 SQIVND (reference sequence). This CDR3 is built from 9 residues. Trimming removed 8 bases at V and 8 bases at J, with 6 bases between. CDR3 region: CASGQGYTF. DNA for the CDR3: TGTGCCAGTGGACAGGGCTACACCTTC.

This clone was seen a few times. The CDR3 is CASSNPGLAGYEQYF. The CDR3 DNA is TGTGCCAGCAGTAACCCGGGACTAGCGGGGTACGAGCAGTACTTC. The chain links TRBV6-2 or TRBV6-3 to TRBJ2-7; TRBD2 matches at 13 bases. The J segment lost 4 bases and the V segment lost 5 bases, leaving 5 bases of the junction unmatched. Germline V gene sequence: CDR1 MNHEY, CDR2 SVGEGT. CDR3 length equals 15 residues.

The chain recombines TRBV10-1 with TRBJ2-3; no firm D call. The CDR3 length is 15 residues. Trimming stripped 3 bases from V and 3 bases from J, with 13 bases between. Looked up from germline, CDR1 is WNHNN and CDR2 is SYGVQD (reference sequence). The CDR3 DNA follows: TGCGCCAGCAGTGAACGCGACCTAAAAACAGATACGCAGTATTTT. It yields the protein CASSERDLKTDTQYF.

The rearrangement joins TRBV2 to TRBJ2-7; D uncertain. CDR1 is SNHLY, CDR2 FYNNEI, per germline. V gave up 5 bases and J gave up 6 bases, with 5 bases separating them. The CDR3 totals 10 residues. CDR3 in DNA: TGTGCCAGCAGTCTTGTCGAGCAGTACTTC. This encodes CASSLVEQYF.

The CDR3 here is CASSTRGGGLDASGEQFF. In DNA, the CDR3 is TGTGCCAGCAGCACACGGGGAGGGGGACTAGACGCATCCGGTGAGCAGTTCTTC. The chain has TRBV11-3 and TRBJ2-1; 8 bases are shared with TRBD2. This CDR3 region has 18 residues. Germline V gives CDR1 SGHNT, CDR2 YENEEA. Trimming removed 5 bases from V and 9 bases from J; junction bases left unmatched: 21. The full variable domain, in which reference TRBV11-3 and TRBJ2-1 provide the parts outside the CDR3, is EAGVVQSPRYKIIEKKQPVAFWCNPISGHNTLYWYLQNLGQGPELLIRYENEEAVDDSQLPKDRFSAERLKGVDSTLKIQPAELGDSAVYLCASSTRGGGLDASGEQFFGPGTRLTVL.

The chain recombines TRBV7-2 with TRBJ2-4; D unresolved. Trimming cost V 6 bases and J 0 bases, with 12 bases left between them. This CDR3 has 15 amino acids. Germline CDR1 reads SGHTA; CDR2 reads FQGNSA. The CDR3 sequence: CASSQVGLAKNIQYF. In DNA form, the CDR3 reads TGTGCCAGCAGTCAGGTTGGCCTAGCCAAAAACATTCAGTACTTC. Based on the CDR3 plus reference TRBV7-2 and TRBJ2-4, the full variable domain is GAGVSQSPSNKVTEKGKDVELRCDPISGHTALYWYRQSLGQGLEFLIYFQGNSAPDKSGLPSDRFSAERTGGSVSTLTIQRTQQEDSAVYLCASSQVGLAKNIQYFGAGTRLSVL.

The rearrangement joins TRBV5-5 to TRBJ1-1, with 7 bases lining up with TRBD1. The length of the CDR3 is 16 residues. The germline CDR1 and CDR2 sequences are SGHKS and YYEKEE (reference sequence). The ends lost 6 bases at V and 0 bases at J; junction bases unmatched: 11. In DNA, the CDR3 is TGTGCCAGCAACCCCGGGTTGGGACAGATGAACACTGAAGCTTTCTTT. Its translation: CASNPGLGQMNTEAFF.